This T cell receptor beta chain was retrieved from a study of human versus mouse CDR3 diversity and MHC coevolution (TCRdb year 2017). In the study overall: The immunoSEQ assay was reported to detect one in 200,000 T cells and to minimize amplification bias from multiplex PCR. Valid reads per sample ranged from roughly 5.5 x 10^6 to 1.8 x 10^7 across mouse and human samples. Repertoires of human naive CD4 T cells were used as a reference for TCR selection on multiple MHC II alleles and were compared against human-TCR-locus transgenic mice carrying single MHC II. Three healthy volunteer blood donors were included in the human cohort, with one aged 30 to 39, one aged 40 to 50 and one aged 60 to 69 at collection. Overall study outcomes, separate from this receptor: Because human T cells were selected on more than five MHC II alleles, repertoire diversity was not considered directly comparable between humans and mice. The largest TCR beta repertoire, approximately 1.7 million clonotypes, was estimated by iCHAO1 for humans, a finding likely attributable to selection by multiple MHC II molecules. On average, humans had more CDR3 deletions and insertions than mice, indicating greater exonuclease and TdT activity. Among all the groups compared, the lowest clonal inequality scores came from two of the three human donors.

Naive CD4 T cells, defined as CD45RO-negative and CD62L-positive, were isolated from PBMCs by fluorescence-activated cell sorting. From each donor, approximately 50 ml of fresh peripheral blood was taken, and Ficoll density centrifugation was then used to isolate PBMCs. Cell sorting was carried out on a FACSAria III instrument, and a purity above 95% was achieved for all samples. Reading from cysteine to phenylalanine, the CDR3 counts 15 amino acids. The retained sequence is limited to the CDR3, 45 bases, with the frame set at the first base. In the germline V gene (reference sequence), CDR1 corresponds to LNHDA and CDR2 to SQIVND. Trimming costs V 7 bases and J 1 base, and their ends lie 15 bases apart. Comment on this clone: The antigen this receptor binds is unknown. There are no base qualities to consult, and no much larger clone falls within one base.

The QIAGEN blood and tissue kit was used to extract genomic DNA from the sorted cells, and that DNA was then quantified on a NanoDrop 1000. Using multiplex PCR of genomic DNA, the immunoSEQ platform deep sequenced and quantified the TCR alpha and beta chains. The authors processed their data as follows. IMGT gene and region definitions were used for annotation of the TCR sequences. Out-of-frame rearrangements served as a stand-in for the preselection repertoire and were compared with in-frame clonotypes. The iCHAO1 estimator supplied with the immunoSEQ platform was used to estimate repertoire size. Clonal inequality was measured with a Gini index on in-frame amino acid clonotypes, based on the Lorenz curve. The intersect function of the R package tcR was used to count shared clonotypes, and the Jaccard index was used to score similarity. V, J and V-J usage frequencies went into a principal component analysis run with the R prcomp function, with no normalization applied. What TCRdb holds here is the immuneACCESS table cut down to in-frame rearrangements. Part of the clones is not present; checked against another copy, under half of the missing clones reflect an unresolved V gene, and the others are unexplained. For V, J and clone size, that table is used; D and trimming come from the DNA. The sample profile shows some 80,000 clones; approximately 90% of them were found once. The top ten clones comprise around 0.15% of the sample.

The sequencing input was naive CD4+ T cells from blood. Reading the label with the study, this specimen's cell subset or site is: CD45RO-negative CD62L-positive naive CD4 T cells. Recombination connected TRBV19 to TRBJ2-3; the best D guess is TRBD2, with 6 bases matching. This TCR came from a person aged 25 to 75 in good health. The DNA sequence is TGTGCCAGTAACCTGGGGGGTTTGGGCACAGATACGCAGTATTTT. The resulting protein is CASNLGGLGTDTQYF.